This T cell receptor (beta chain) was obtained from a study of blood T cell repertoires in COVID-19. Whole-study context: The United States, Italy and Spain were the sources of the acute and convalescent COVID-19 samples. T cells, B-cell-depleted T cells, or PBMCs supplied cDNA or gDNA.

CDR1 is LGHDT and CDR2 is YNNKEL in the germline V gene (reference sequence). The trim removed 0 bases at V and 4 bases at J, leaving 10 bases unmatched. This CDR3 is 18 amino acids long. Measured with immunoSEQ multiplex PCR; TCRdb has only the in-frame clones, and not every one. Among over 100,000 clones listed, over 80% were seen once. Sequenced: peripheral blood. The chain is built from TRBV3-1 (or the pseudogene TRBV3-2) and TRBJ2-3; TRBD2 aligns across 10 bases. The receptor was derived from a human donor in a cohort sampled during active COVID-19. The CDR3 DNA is TGTGCCAGCAGCCAAGAAACTAGGCTAGCGGGAGCCTCAGATACGCAGTATTTT. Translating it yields CASSQETRLAGASDTQYF.